This T cell receptor (beta chain) was sequenced during a study of blood T cells in healthy people across ages. This clonotype was detected only a few times. CDR3 size: 16 residues. Looked up from germline, CDR1 is MNHEY and CDR2 is SMNVEV (reference sequence). V trimming: 5 bases; J trimming: 5 bases; junction bases outside the gene matches: 7. The second PCR ran about 6 to 11 cycles with a sample-barcoded 5' primer and J-beta primers. TCRdb re-called the 5' RACE reads with MiXCR, one entry per CDR3 protein. The repertoire consists of some 890,000 distinct CDR3 sequences, with almost 30% occurring once and the leading ten covering approximately 10%. The same specimen was also included in a second study, on T cells of mothers and their children. That study adds: Healthy Caucasian mothers, a few in number, and their six children were the donors.

The sequence was collected from a woman between 35 and 50 years old in good health. The sample comprised blood. This sequence joins TRBV27 and TRBJ2-3; TRBD2 agrees at 13 bases. The CDR3 region has the DNA TGTGCCAGCAGTCCGGGACTAGCGGGGACAGTAGATACGCAGTATTTT. Its protein is CASSPGLAGTVDTQYF.